These T cell receptor beta chains were read from a single sample in a study of T-cell reconstitution after alpha-beta-depleted transplantation in children. TCRdb recomputed calls from the PCR reads with MiXCR, one row per CDR3 protein. The sample lists 700,000 to 950,000 distinct CDR3 sequences; approximately 15% were seen once. Source: PBMCs, mostly from graft donor cells, taken 360 days after TCRalphabeta/CD19-depleted stem cell transplant. These receptor sequences come from a male patient younger than 18 who had a stem cell transplant for acute lymphoblastic leukemia, so the T cells may come from the graft donor. Both conserved end residues are part of each CDR3. D genes are given only for firm matches. Size is omitted from some rows. Given values are once, few, many or a class for expanded clones.

cdr3_nt cdr3_aa j_call v_call d_call clone_size
TGCAGCGTTGTGGGATACAGGGGTTCTCCCCCGGATACGCAGTATTTT CSVVGYRGSPPDTQYF TRBJ2-3 TRBV29-1 TRBD1 -
TGTGCCAGCAGCTTATATGGTGAAGCTTTCTTT CASSLYGEAFF TRBJ1-1 TRBV7-9 - few
TGTGCCAGCAGTAGGAACTCTGGAAACACCATATATTTT CASSRNSGNTIYF TRBJ1-3 TRBV12-3/TRBV12-4 - few
TGCAGTGCCGAGGGTTTTAGAAGCTCCTACAATGAGCAGTTCTTC CSAEGFRSSYNEQFF TRBJ2-1 TRBV20-1 - -
TGCGCCAGCAGCTTACCGGCCACGAGCTCCTACAATGAGCAGTTCTTC CASSLPATSSYNEQFF TRBJ2-1 TRBV5-1 - few
TGCAGTGCCCTCGCCTCTAGCGGCTTCTCCTACGAGCAGTACTTC CSALASSGFSYEQYF TRBJ2-7 TRBV20-1 TRBD2 -
TGTGCCAGCAGCCAGCTCACTAGCGTATCCGACAATGAGCAGTTCTTC CASSQLTSVSDNEQFF TRBJ2-1 TRBV3-1 TRBD2 few
TGCGCCAGCAGCTTGGGACGGTCTATATACGAGCAGTACTTC CASSLGRSIYEQYF TRBJ2-7 TRBV5-1 - -
TGTGCCAGCAATCGCCCGGGGGGTACCTACGAGCAGTACTTC CASNRPGGTYEQYF TRBJ2-7 TRBV12-3/TRBV12-4 TRBD2 -
TGCGCCAGCAGCCCCAGCGGGGCGGGCGCAGATACGCAGTATTTT CASSPSGAGADTQYF TRBJ2-3 TRBV5-1 TRBD2 -
TGCGCCAGCAGCTTAACTCTAGCGGTATACAATGAGCAGTTCTTC CASSLTLAVYNEQFF TRBJ2-1 TRBV5-1 TRBD2 -
TGTGCCGTCGGGGCGCGTCAGCCCCAGCATTTT CAVGARQPQHF TRBJ1-5 TRBV7-9 - few
TGTGCTAGTGGTTTGGTGCTAGCGGGAGCAAGCAATGAGCAGTTCTTC CASGLVLAGASNEQFF TRBJ2-1 TRBV12-5 TRBD2 few
TGTGCCAGCAGCAGGGCGCGCGGGAGATCCGCAGATACGCAGTATTTT CASSRARGRSADTQYF TRBJ2-3 TRBV7-8 TRBD2 few
TGTGCCAGCAGTCCCTCCCTGGGGGCGGGTCAGCCCCAGCATTTT CASSPSLGAGQPQHF TRBJ1-5 TRBV11-2 - few
TGTGCCAGCAGCTACCCTCCGGGACAGGGCTCCTACGAGCAGTACTTC CASSYPPGQGSYEQYF TRBJ2-7 TRBV7-9 TRBD1 many
TGTGCCAGCAGCTTAGCGACAGGCCCTCGCGGCTACACCTTC CASSLATGPRGYTF TRBJ1-2 TRBV7-2 - few